These 28 T cell receptor beta chains came from one sample sequenced in a study of beta chain features in type 1 diabetes. As every portion of the isolated RNA was reverse transcribed, the sequencing read expressed TCRB transcripts. This table comes from immunoSEQ multiplex PCR, and its TCRdb copy is limited to in-frame clones, with some not included. The sample contains 37,000 or so clones, about half of which appear only once. Sequenced input: central memory CD4+ T cells from blood. The receptor set was obtained from a woman between 18 and 29 years old in good health.

The chain joins TRBV27 to TRBJ2-5; 8 positions agree with TRBD1. V lost 3 bases and J lost 1; bases outside the gene matches: 7. This CDR3 comprises 16 residues. Germline V gene data show CDR1 as MNHEY and CDR2 as SMNVEV (reference sequence). The CDR3 spells CASSLLVDRVQETQYF. The CDR3, as DNA: TGTGCCAGCAGTTTGTTGGTGGACAGGGTCCAAGAGACCCAGTACTTC.

The chain couples TRBV11-2 to TRBJ1-1; tentative D call: TRBD1 (5 bases). The CDR3 runs to 15 residues. Trimming stripped 0 bases from V and 6 bases from J, with 14 bases between. Germline values: CDR1 SGHAT, CDR2 FQNNGV. DNA of the CDR3: TGTGCCAGCAGCTTAGAGCTGGGGAGGGACGCTGAAGCTTTCTTT. Protein sequence: CASSLELGRDAEAFF.

This chain links TRBV5-1 with TRBJ2-1, with unresolved D. The V gene lost 5 bases and the J gene lost 6 bases, with 12 bases spanning the gap. There are 13 residues in the CDR3. Germline CDR1 reads SGHRS; CDR2 reads YFSETQ. As DNA, the CDR3 is TGCGCCAGCAGGCCGGCCGCGGCCAATGAGCAGTTCTTC. Residues: CASRPAAANEQFF.

The chain links TRBV18 to TRBJ2-2, with D tentatively TRBD1 (6 bases). V lost 1 base to trimming and J lost 3 bases, with 12 bases between them. Germline CDR1 is KGHSH and CDR2 is LQKENI. CDR3 length equals 16 residues. The CDR3 DNA reads TGTGCCAGCTCACCACGCGACAGGTGGGACACCGGGGAGCTGTTTTTT. Translation gives CASSPRDRWDTGELFF.

The table lists this clone with a few counts. The gene calls are TRBV9 and TRBJ1-5; 7 bases are shared with TRBD1. The V gene's germline CDR1 is SGDLS and CDR2 YYNGEE. CDR3 length: 14 amino acids. V shed 2 bases, J shed 4 bases, and the junction held 3 bases outside the gene matches. CDR3 loop: CASSVAGGNQPQHF. In DNA, the CDR3 is TGTGCCAGCAGCGTGGCAGGGGGTAATCAGCCCCAGCATTTT.

The table lists this clone with a few counts. The CDR3 sequence: CATRDRGAAQPQHF. The CDR3 DNA sequence: TGTGCCACCCGGGACAGGGGGGCAGCTCAGCCCCAGCATTTT. The gene calls are TRBV6-1 and TRBJ1-5; TRBD1 agrees at 11 bases. With V trimmed by 10 bases and J by 6 bases, 8 bases remained unmatched. Looked up from germline, CDR1 is MNHNS and CDR2 is SASEGT. The CDR3 runs 14 residues.

This clone was seen more than once but under ten times. The chain links TRBV5-4 to TRBJ2-7; 13 bases are shared with TRBD2. The CDR3 is 16 residues long. Trimming took 4 bases from V and 4 from J; bases not matched to a gene: 8. Per germline, CDR1 SGHNT and CDR2 YYREEE (reference sequence). The chain's CDR3 is CASSRAGTSGTYEQYF. CDR3 coding DNA: TGTGCCAGCAGCAGAGCCGGGACTAGCGGGACATACGAGCAGTACTTC.

The chain is built from TRBV19 and TRBJ1-2; no reliable D call. Trimming shortened V by 0 bases and J by 8 bases, and 13 bases separated the two germline ends. The CDR3 is made up of 14 amino acids. Germline-derived CDR1 and CDR2 are LNHDA and SQIVND (reference sequence). The CDR3 nucleotides read TGTGCCAGTAGTATAGAGAGTCCCTCCGGGGGCTACACCTTC. This codes for CASSIESPSGGYTF. Full variable domain (outside the CDR3, taken from reference TRBV19 and TRBJ1-2): DGGITQSPKYLFRKEGQNVTLSCEQNLNHDAMYWYRQDPGQGLRLIYYSQIVNDFQKGDIAEGYSVSREKKESFPLTVTSAQKNPTAFYLCASSIESPSGGYTFGSGTRLTVV.

This clone was detected only a few times. The rearrangement joins TRBV9 to TRBJ1-1, with D possibly being TRBD1 (5 bases). Trimming left V 0 bases short and J 6 bases short, with 18 bases between. CDR3 length equals 16 residues. Germline CDR1 is SGDLS and CDR2 is YYNGEE. CDR3 sequence reads: CASSVDPRGGWAEAFF. The CDR3 DNA reads TGTGCCAGCAGCGTAGACCCGCGGGGGGGTTGGGCTGAAGCTTTCTTT.

The chain carries TRBV29-1 and TRBJ2-1; possible D gene TRBD1, 6 bases. The CDR3 loop spans 16 amino acids. Per germline, CDR1 SQVTM and CDR2 ANQGSEA. With 7 bases removed from V and 0 bases from J, the gap between germline ends came to 19 bases. CDR3 sequence (DNA): TGCAGCGCCGCCGGCGGATTCAGGGGCTCCTACAATGAGCAGTTCTTC. Protein sequence: CSAAGGFRGSYNEQFF.

This clone was seen more than once but under ten times. V gene TRBV11-2 combines with J gene TRBJ2-5; D might be TRBD2 (6 bases). Trimming pared 3 bases from V and 4 bases from J, leaving 9 bases between. The CDR3 length is 13 residues. The germline V gene encodes CDR1 SGHAT and CDR2 FQNNGV. CDR3 residues: CASSFGGGETQYF. In nucleotides, the CDR3 is TGTGCCAGCAGCTTCGGGGGAGGAGAGACCCAGTACTTC.

The chain carries TRBV10-3 and TRBJ1-2; 8 nucleotides match TRBD1. Germline assignment: CDR1 ENHRY and CDR2 SYGVKD. The CDR3 loop spans 14 amino acids. The J segment lost 4 bases and the V segment lost 0 bases, leaving 1 base of the junction unmatched. The CDR3 nucleotides are TGTGCCATCAGTGAGTCGCAGGGGGCCTATGGCTACACCTTC. It codes for CAISESQGAYGYTF.

The CDR3 protein is CASTPQGSGNQETQYF. The DNA for the CDR3 is TGTGCCAGTACTCCACAAGGTAGCGGGAACCAAGAGACCCAGTACTTC. The rearrangement joins TRBV19 to TRBJ2-5, with 8 bases matching TRBD2. The CDR3 contains 16 residues. Trimming cost V 7 bases and J 0 bases; bases outside gene matches: 10. Germline V gene data show CDR1 as LNHDA and CDR2 as SQIVND (reference sequence). Full variable domain (remainder filled in from reference TRBV19 and TRBJ2-5): DGGITQSPKYLFRKEGQNVTLSCEQNLNHDAMYWYRQDPGQGLRLIYYSQIVNDFQKGDIAEGYSVSREKKESFPLTVTSAQKNPTAFYLCASTPQGSGNQETQYFGPGTRLLVL.

The gene calls are TRBV9 and TRBJ2-7; 7 positions agree with TRBD1. The CDR3 covers 14 residues. In germline, CDR1 is SGDLS, CDR2 YYNGEE. With V trimmed by 2 bases and J by 0 bases, 2 bases remained unmatched. CDR3 sequence (DNA): TGTGCCAGCAGCGTCGGGACAGCCTCCTACGAGCAGTACTTC. Encoded protein: CASSVGTASYEQYF.

This clone was seen only a few times. This sequence joins TRBV6-1 and TRBJ1-1; D remains unclear. The CDR3 is 12 amino acids. Per germline, CDR1 MNHNS and CDR2 SASEGT. The V end was cut by 6 bases, the J end by 7 bases, with 12 bases between. The CDR3 here is CASRPILGEAFF. The CDR3 DNA is TGTGCCAGCAGGCCTATCCTCGGTGAAGCTTTCTTT.

This clone was recorded only once. This rearrangement joins TRBV4-2 to TRBJ2-7; TRBD2 matches 12 bases. CDR3 size: 16 residues. J lost 2 bases, V lost 3 bases, and 5 bases had no gene match. CDR1 and CDR2 (germline): LGHNA, YNFKEQ. CDR3 nucleotide sequence: TGTGCCAGCAGCCACGTGTCTAGCGGGGGGGCCTACGAGCAGTACTTC. This gives the protein CASSHVSSGGAYEQYF.

This clone rates as medium-sized. V usage is TRBV5-4 and J usage is TRBJ1-2; a possible D gene is TRBD1 (6 bases). The V gene's germline CDR1 is SGHNT and CDR2 YYREEE (reference sequence). The CDR3 is made up of 15 amino acids. V dropped 2 bases and J dropped 0 bases, with 11 bases sitting between them. CDR3 region: CASSFGTRSNYGYTF. In DNA, the CDR3 is TGTGCCAGCAGCTTTGGGACACGGTCTAACTATGGCTACACCTTC.

Only a few counts were recorded for this clone. The chain employs TRBV5-1 and TRBJ2-5, with 8 nucleotides matching TRBD1. The CDR3 has 14 residues. Germline V gene sequence: CDR1 SGHRS, CDR2 YFSETQ. Losses at the gene ends were 4 bases for V and 4 bases for J; bases not matched to a gene: 6. The CDR3 bases are TGCGCCAGCAGCCAGGACAGGGCGGGAGAGACCCAGTACTTC. As protein: CASSQDRAGETQYF.

The V and J genes are TRBV4-2 and TRBJ2-1; 7 bases fit TRBD2. This CDR3 has 17 amino acids. Germline lookup yields CDR1 LGHNA and CDR2 YNFKEQ. V lost 1 base to trimming and J lost 2 bases; unmatched junction nucleotides: 8. The chain's CDR3 is CASSQGRAGTTYNEQFF. CDR3 DNA: TGTGCCAGCAGCCAAGGTCGAGCCGGGACTACCTACAATGAGCAGTTCTTC.

This rearrangement joins TRBV9 to TRBJ2-5; possibly TRBD2 for D (6 bases). The length of the CDR3 is 14 residues. CDR1 and CDR2 from the germline V gene are SGDLS and YYNGEE. Deletions cut 4 bases from V and 5 bases from J, with 15 bases between. This chain's CDR3 is CASSPHSGLETQYF. CDR3 coding DNA: TGTGCCAGCAGCCCTCATAGCGGTTTGGAGACCCAGTACTTC.

In its sample, this clone was seen a few times. The chain uses TRBV6-5 and TRBJ2-1, with a tentative D call TRBD2 (6 bases). CDR3 length equals 14 residues. Germline CDR1 and CDR2: MNHEY and SVGAGI. Trimming removed 2 bases at V and 8 bases at J, with 13 bases between. CDR3 loop: CASSYEGGGYEQFF. CDR3 coding DNA: TGTGCCAGCAGTTACGAGGGCGGAGGGTATGAGCAGTTCTTC.

The rearrangement uses TRBV14 and TRBJ2-1; 7 positions match TRBD2. After removal of 2 bases from V and 10 bases from J, the junction contained 5 bases not matched to a gene. The CDR3 length is 13 residues. Germline V lookup: CDR1 SGHDN, CDR2 FVKESK. This CDR3 reads CASSQWDYQEQFF. The CDR3 DNA reads TGTGCCAGCAGCCAATGGGACTACCAAGAGCAGTTCTTC.

This rearrangement joins TRBV15 to TRBJ2-2; D uncertain. The V gene lost 2 bases and the J gene lost 1 base, with 5 bases spanning the gap. The CDR3 is made up of 14 amino acids. Germline V gene sequence: CDR1 LNHNV, CDR2 YYDKDF (reference sequence). The CDR3 protein is CATSRSRNTGELFF. Written as DNA, the CDR3 is TGTGCCACCAGCAGATCCCGGAACACCGGGGAGCTGTTTTTT.

J is TRBJ2-7 and V is TRBV13; 10 bases map to TRBD2. In germline, CDR1 is PRHDT, CDR2 FYEKMQ (reference sequence). The ends lost 2 bases at V and 2 bases at J; junction bases unmatched: 0. This CDR3 comprises 14 residues. The CDR3 coding sequence is TGTGCCAGCAGCTTACTAGCGGGGGCCTACGAGCAGTACTTC. It codes for CASSLLAGAYEQYF.

This rearrangement joins TRBV9 to TRBJ2-2; D gene uncertain. The germline V gene has CDR1 SGDLS and CDR2 YYNGEE. The ends were cut back, 4 bases at V and 7 bases at J, with 14 bases in the middle. This CDR3 comprises 14 residues. This CDR3 reads CASSPNTNLGELFF. CDR3 bases: TGTGCCAGCAGCCCCAACACCAACCTCGGGGAGCTGTTTTTT.

This CDR3 is CASSLQGGPYEQYF. The CDR3 nucleotides are TGCGCCAGCAGCTTGCAGGGGGGACCCTACGAGCAGTACTTC. The rearrangement uses TRBV5-1 and TRBJ2-7; TRBD1 might be the D (7 bases). The V end was cut by 1 base, the J end by 2 bases, with 10 bases between. Germline CDR1 and CDR2: SGHRS and YFSETQ. The CDR3 runs to 14 residues.

The chain's CDR3 is CASREDRDYTDTQYF. The CDR3 DNA follows: TGTGCCAGCAGAGAGGACAGGGATTATACAGATACGCAGTATTTT. The chain uses TRBV6-5 and TRBJ2-3; 8 nucleotides align to TRBD1. The CDR3 consists of 15 residues. Trimming cost V 6 bases and J 3 bases; bases outside gene matches: 8. Germline loops: CDR1 MNHEY, CDR2 SVGAGI.

This clone was seen only a few times. The chain couples TRBV6-1 to TRBJ2-3; TRBD2 matches at 12 bases. Trimming took 2 bases from V and 5 from J; bases not matched to a gene: 5. The germline V gene encodes CDR1 MNHNS and CDR2 SASEGT. This CDR3 comprises 16 residues. CDR3: CASSEMSSGRVDTQYF. The CDR3, as DNA: TGTGCCAGCAGTGAAATGTCTAGCGGGAGGGTAGATACGCAGTATTTT.